This entry lists 18 T cell receptor beta chains sequenced from one sample in a study of beta chain features in type 1 diabetes. Notes on the study in general: In every one of the four CD4+ subsets, TCRB CDR3s were moderately but significantly shorter in Type 1 diabetes patients.

Their antigens are not known. TCRB transcripts that were expressed got sequenced, as all of the isolated RNA had been reverse transcribed. TCRdb's copy holds only in-frame clones and misses some; the assay was immunoSEQ multiplex PCR. The sample carries about 700,000 clones, 13% recorded once. The sequenced sample was naive CD4+ T cells from blood. Every receptor here comes from a man between 18 and 29 years old with type 1 diabetes.

This clone was found a few times. The chain has TRBV7-9 and TRBJ2-2, with D tentatively TRBD1 (6 bases). Germline CDR1 and CDR2: SEHNR and FQNEAQ (reference sequence). The V end lost 5 bases, the J end lost 5 bases, and 18 bases lay between the germline ends. This CDR3 has 16 amino acids. The DNA for the CDR3 is TGTGCCAGCAGCCCAAATGGACAGTATTTGACCGGGGAGCTGTTTTTT. It is translated as CASSPNGQYLTGELFF. The entire variable domain, with the rest obtained from reference TRBV7-9 and TRBJ2-2, is as follows: DTGVSQNPRHKITKRGQNVTFRCDPISEHNRLYWYRQTLGQGPEFLTYFQNEAQLEKSRLLSDRFSAERPKGSFSTLEIQRTEQGDSAMYLCASSPNGQYLTGELFFGEGSRLTVL.

The CDR3 DNA follows: TGTGCCAGCAGCTTAGTGGGGGGTGAAGAAGCTTTCTTT. This sequence encodes CASSLVGGEEAFF. The chain employs TRBV7-2 and TRBJ1-1; perhaps TRBD1 as D (5 bases). The CDR3 has 13 residues. The V end lost 1 base, the J end lost 8 bases, and 11 bases lay between the germline ends. Germline V CDR1 and CDR2: SGHTA, FQGNSA.

The chain links TRBV7-9 to TRBJ1-1, with a weak D call TRBD1 (6 bases). The CDR3 runs 14 residues. Germline CDR1 reads SEHNR; CDR2 reads FQNEAQ (reference sequence). The V and J ends lost 5 bases and 1 base respectively, with 11 bases between them. The CDR3 reads CASSLQGANTEAFF. The CDR3 bases are TGTGCCAGCAGCCTACAGGGTGCGAACACTGAAGCTTTCTTT.

The table lists this clone with a few counts. The chain combines TRBV28 with TRBJ2-1; D possibly corresponds to TRBD1 (5 bases). This CDR3 spans 15 amino acids. Germline V lookup: CDR1 MDHEN, CDR2 SYDVKM. The ends were cut back, 5 bases at V and 2 bases at J, with 13 bases in the middle. CDR3 bases: TGTGCCAGCAGTGGGGTGGAAGGGGCCTACAATGAGCAGTTCTTC. It yields the protein CASSGVEGAYNEQFF.

J is TRBJ2-1 and V is TRBV13, with TRBD1 as a possible D gene (5 bases). The V gene's germline CDR1 is PRHDT and CDR2 FYEKMQ (reference sequence). The CDR3 sequence is 16 residues long. The ends were cut back, 3 bases at V and 0 bases at J, with 12 bases in the middle. The CDR3 DNA sequence: TGTGCCAGCAGCTTTCTAAGACAGAGCTCCTACAATGAGCAGTTCTTC. This translates into CASSFLRQSSYNEQFF.

The V call is TRBV4-2, the J call TRBJ1-2; maybe TRBD1 (5 bases). This CDR3 comprises 16 residues. Germline assignment: CDR1 LGHNA and CDR2 YNFKEQ. V shed 0 bases and J shed 6 bases, with 17 bases lying between them. CDR3 DNA sequence: TGTGCCAGCAGCCAAGATGGAACGAGACAGTCGGATGGCTACACCTTC. Translating it yields CASSQDGTRQSDGYTF.

This clone was seen a handful of times. The chain couples TRBV10-3 to TRBJ1-1; perhaps TRBD1 as D (5 bases). From germline, CDR1 is ENHRY and CDR2 SYGVKD. V was cut by 10 bases and J by 0 bases, with 21 bases left in between. The CDR3 length is 16 residues. CDR3: CATRDRRNPMNTEAFF. Written as DNA, the CDR3 is TGTGCCACTCGGGACCGCCGTAATCCCATGAACACTGAAGCTTTCTTT.

V usage is TRBV7-9 and J usage is TRBJ1-2; 7 bases match TRBD1. V lost 7 bases, J lost 3 bases, and 11 bases stayed unmatched. CDR1 and CDR2 (germline): SEHNR, FQNEAQ (reference sequence). The CDR3 is 15 residues long. CDR3 amino acids: CASTENTGDDYGYTF. The CDR3 DNA is TGTGCCAGCACCGAAAACACAGGGGACGACTATGGCTACACCTTC. The entire variable domain, with the rest obtained from reference TRBV7-9 and TRBJ1-2, is as follows: DTGVSQNPRHKITKRGQNVTFRCDPISEHNRLYWYRQTLGQGPEFLTYFQNEAQLEKSRLLSDRFSAERPKGSFSTLEIQRTEQGDSAMYLCASTENTGDDYGYTFGSGTRLTVV.

V and J are TRBV30 and TRBJ1-2; a weak D match, TRBD1 (6 bases). Trimming removed 3 bases at V and 8 bases at J, with 16 bases between. CDR1 and CDR2 from the germline V gene are GTSNPN and SVGIG (reference sequence). This CDR3 comprises 13 residues. The CDR3 loop reads CAWRRQAVGGYTF. CDR3 bases: TGTGCCTGGAGGCGACAGGCTGTGGGGGGCTACACCTTC.

This chain connects TRBV27 to TRBJ1-2; D is ambiguous. The germline V gene encodes CDR1 MNHEY and CDR2 SMNVEV (reference sequence). The germline V and J ends were trimmed by 5 bases and 3 bases, with 10 bases remaining between them. This CDR3 comprises 13 residues. CDR3 nucleotides: TGTGCCAGCAGTGACCGCGCACACTATGGCTACACCTTC. Protein product: CASSDRAHYGYTF.

The chain couples TRBV12-2 to TRBJ2-5. TRBV12-2 is a listed pseudogene. The CDR3 covers 16 residues. CDR3 region: CASRIAGGSPQETQYF. The CDR3 DNA reads TGTGCAAGTCGCATAGCGGGGGGCTCTCCCCAAGAGACCCAGTACTTC.

The V gene is TRBV9, the J gene TRBJ2-6; 12 positions match TRBD1. CDR1 and CDR2 from the germline V gene are SGDLS and YYNGEE. The V segment lost 2 bases and the J segment 0 bases; nucleotides outside the gene matches: 3. The CDR3 extends over 18 amino acids. The DNA for the CDR3 is TGTGCCAGCAGCGTCCGGGACAGGGGGCACTCTGGGGCCAACGTCCTGACTTTC. Its translation is CASSVRDRGHSGANVLTF.

This clone has only a few counts. Different DNA sequences within this sample yield the same CDR3. The chain combines TRBV5-1 with TRBJ1-1; D is ambiguous. CDR3 size: 13 residues. The V end was cut by 0 bases, the J end by 1 base, with 4 bases between. The germline gives CDR1 SGHRS, CDR2 YFSETQ. CDR3 protein: CASSLAPNTEAFF. The CDR3 DNA sequence: TGCGCCAGCAGCTTGGCTCCGAACACTGAAGCTTTCTTT.

The chain recombines TRBV5-1 with TRBJ2-1; D possibly corresponds to TRBD1 (6 bases). V was cut by 0 bases and J by 1 base, with 8 bases left in between. Per the germline V gene, CDR1 is SGHRS and CDR2 is YFSETQ. The CDR3 has 15 residues. CDR3 amino acids: CASSLDGQSYNEQFF. The CDR3 nucleotides read TGCGCCAGCAGCTTGGACGGACAGTCCTACAATGAGCAGTTCTTC.

The chain employs TRBV10-3 and TRBJ1-2; possible D gene TRBD1, 6 bases. Germline-derived CDR1 and CDR2 are ENHRY and SYGVKD. Trimming cost V 2 bases and J 2 bases, with 15 bases left between them. This CDR3 comprises 16 residues. CDR3 amino acids: CAISEQTGKVNYGYTF. Here the CDR3 DNA reads TGTGCCATCAGTGAGCAAACAGGGAAAGTAAACTATGGCTACACCTTC.

The rearrangement uses TRBV19 and TRBJ2-5; either TRBD1 or TRBD2 may supply D (5 bases each). The CDR3 is 15 amino acids. Deletions cut 7 bases from V and 5 bases from J, with 20 bases between. The V gene's germline CDR1 is LNHDA and CDR2 SQIVND (reference sequence). The DNA of the CDR3 is TGTGCCAGTAAGGAATCGGGACCCAAGGAGGAGACCCAGTACTTC. This gives the protein CASKESGPKEETQYF.

Remarks on this clone: This is likely a read error, given that the CDR3 carries no conserved phenylalanine or tryptophan at its end. The limits of the CDR3 on the DNA are not certain, so only TCRdb's listed CDR3 is given. This CDR3 reads CAWSEKRNRGPGC. The genes are TRBV30 and TRBJ2-7; the D call of TRBD1 is as the table states it, not checked on the DNA. Germline V CDR1 and CDR2: GTSNPN, SVGIG (reference sequence). 13 amino acids form the CDR3, both terminal residues included.

The table lists this clone with a few counts. This rearrangement joins TRBV10-3 to TRBJ1-1; TRBD1 is a possible D gene (5 bases). CDR1 and CDR2 from the germline V gene are ENHRY and SYGVKD. Trimming pared 6 bases from V and 5 bases from J, leaving 10 bases between. The CDR3 is made up of 12 amino acids. The CDR3 spells CAISAYRTEAFF. In nucleotides, the CDR3 is TGTGCCATCAGCGCTTACAGGACTGAAGCTTTCTTT.